This is a list of T cell receptor beta chains from one sample in a study of radiation and T cells in renal cell carcinoma. The table came from immunoSEQ multiplex PCR; TCRdb's copy has only in-frame clones and leaves some out. The repertoire holds under 150,000 clones, with over 75% as singletons. The source was blood, collected from a patient whose treatment included radiotherapy and nephrectomy. The origin of the receptors is a woman aged 55-70 years with renal cell carcinoma. CDR3s include the opening cysteine and the closing phenylalanine or tryptophan. The order of the fields is J gene, V gene, clone size, D gene, CDR3 DNA, CDR3 protein. D genes are given only for firm matches. For some rows the clone size is stated as once, few or many, or as a class when expanded; others skip it.

j_call: TRBJ2-2; v_call: TRBV5-1; clone_size: NA; d_call: NA; cdr3_nt: TGCGCCAGCAGCGCGGCTAAAAGGGCGTCGGGCACCGGGGAGCTGTTTTTT; cdr3_aa: CASSAAKRASGTGELFF
j_call: TRBJ1-5; v_call: TRBV28; clone_size: NA; d_call: NA; cdr3_nt: TGTGCCAGCGGGGCTACAGGGTATGGCAATCAGCCCCAGCATTTT; cdr3_aa: CASGATGYGNQPQHF
j_call: TRBJ2-5; v_call: TRBV27; clone_size: NA; d_call: NA; cdr3_nt: TGTGCCAGCAGTTTTCGTTCTGCGGCTCAAGAGACCCAGTACTTC; cdr3_aa: CASSFRSAAQETQYF
j_call: TRBJ2-2; v_call: TRBV13; clone_size: many; d_call: NA; cdr3_nt: TGTGCCAGCAGCTTAAGCCGAGATTGGAACACCGGGGAGCTGTTTTTT; cdr3_aa: CASSLSRDWNTGELFF
j_call: TRBJ2-3; v_call: TRBV7-2; clone_size: once; d_call: TRBD2; cdr3_nt: TGTGCCAGCAGCTCAAGCGGGAGGGCCGTCCCAGATACGCAGTATTTT; cdr3_aa: CASSSSGRAVPDTQYF
j_call: TRBJ2-7; v_call: TRBV7-6; clone_size: NA; d_call: NA; cdr3_nt: TGTGCCAGCAGCTTAGAAATTACCTACGAGCAGTACTTC; cdr3_aa: CASSLEITYEQYF
j_call: TRBJ1-5; v_call: TRBV28; clone_size: NA; d_call: NA; cdr3_nt: TGTGCCAGCAGCCTAGGGCCTCAGCCCCAGCATTTT; cdr3_aa: CASSLGPQPQHF
j_call: TRBJ2-1; v_call: TRBV7-2; clone_size: once; d_call: TRBD2; cdr3_nt: TGTGCCAGCAGCTTTCCCCTGCTAGCGGGGTCTTCCCACTACAATGAGCAGTTCTTC; cdr3_aa: CASSFPLLAGSSHYNEQFF
j_call: TRBJ2-2; v_call: TRBV10-2; clone_size: NA; d_call: NA; cdr3_nt: TGCGCCAGCAGTGACCCAGGGGGGGGAACCGGGGAGCTGTTTTTT; cdr3_aa: CASSDPGGGTGELFF
j_call: TRBJ2-1; v_call: TRBV5-1; clone_size: NA; d_call: TRBD1; cdr3_nt: TGCGCCAGCAGCTCCCGGGACAGCAATGAGCAGTTCTTC; cdr3_aa: CASSSRDSNEQFF
j_call: TRBJ2-1; v_call: TRBV5-1; clone_size: NA; d_call: TRBD2; cdr3_nt: TGCGCCAGCAGCTTAGGCGGGGGGGCTACGGGTGAGGCAAATGAGCAGTTCTTC; cdr3_aa: CASSLGGGATGEANEQFF
j_call: TRBJ2-7; v_call: TRBV6-5; clone_size: NA; d_call: NA; cdr3_nt: TGTGCCAGCAGTTACCTGGGGGGCTACGAGCAGTACTTC; cdr3_aa: CASSYLGGYEQYF
j_call: TRBJ2-7; v_call: TRBV19; clone_size: NA; d_call: NA; cdr3_nt: TGTGCCAGTAGTATAGATCGGAGTTACGAGCAGTACTTC; cdr3_aa: CASSIDRSYEQYF
j_call: TRBJ1-3; v_call: TRBV9; clone_size: NA; d_call: NA; cdr3_nt: TGTGCCAGCAGCTTACTAGACGGACCCTCTGGAAACACCATATATTTT; cdr3_aa: CASSLLDGPSGNTIYF
j_call: TRBJ1-1; v_call: TRBV28; clone_size: NA; d_call: TRBD1; cdr3_nt: TGTGCCAGCAGCTCAGCAGGGGGGGGCACTGAAGCTTTCTTT; cdr3_aa: CASSSAGGGTEAFF
j_call: TRBJ2-1; v_call: TRBV19; clone_size: NA; d_call: TRBD2; cdr3_nt: TGTGCCAGTAGTATGTTTGCGGGAGGGCCCTACAATGAGCAGTTCTTC; cdr3_aa: CASSMFAGGPYNEQFF
j_call: TRBJ2-1; v_call: TRBV9; clone_size: NA; d_call: TRBD2; cdr3_nt: TGTGCCAGCAGCGTAGCCTGGGGGGGTAACTACAATGAGCAGTTCTTC; cdr3_aa: CASSVAWGGNYNEQFF
j_call: TRBJ2-1; v_call: TRBV10-1; clone_size: NA; d_call: TRBD2; cdr3_nt: TGCGCCAGCAGTGAGATAGCGGGGTCTGAGCAGTTCTTC; cdr3_aa: CASSEIAGSEQFF
j_call: TRBJ2-1; v_call: TRBV9; clone_size: NA; d_call: TRBD2; cdr3_nt: TGTGCCAGCAGCGTAGTAGCGGGACCCTCCTACAATGAGCAGTTCTTC; cdr3_aa: CASSVVAGPSYNEQFF
j_call: TRBJ2-7; v_call: TRBV29-1; clone_size: NA; d_call: NA; cdr3_nt: TGCAGCGTTGAAGTGGGCCTCAAGGACGAGCAGTACTTC; cdr3_aa: CSVEVGLKDEQYF
j_call: TRBJ2-1; v_call: TRBV5-1; clone_size: NA; d_call: TRBD2; cdr3_nt: TGCGCCAGCAATAGCGGGGGGACGTACAATGAGCAGTTCTTC; cdr3_aa: CASNSGGTYNEQFF
j_call: TRBJ1-5; v_call: TRBV4-2; clone_size: few; d_call: TRBD1; cdr3_nt: TGTGCCAGCAGCTCGGGCGACAGGGTGGGGGCGTATAGCAATCAGCCCCAGCATTTT; cdr3_aa: CASSSGDRVGAYSNQPQHF
j_call: TRBJ1-6; v_call: TRBV11-2; clone_size: NA; d_call: NA; cdr3_nt: TGTGCCAGCAGCCCCGAAGGGTCGAAATCACCCCTCCACTTT; cdr3_aa: CASSPEGSKSPLHF
j_call: TRBJ1-2; v_call: TRBV5-1; clone_size: NA; d_call: NA; cdr3_nt: TGCGCCAGCAGCTACACAGGGAACTATGGCTACACCTTC; cdr3_aa: CASSYTGNYGYTF
j_call: TRBJ2-1; v_call: TRBV29-1; clone_size: NA; d_call: NA; cdr3_nt: TGCAGCGTTGGCCCATACTCCTACAATGAGCAGTTCTTC; cdr3_aa: CSVGPYSYNEQFF
j_call: TRBJ1-2; v_call: TRBV2; clone_size: NA; d_call: NA; cdr3_nt: TGTGCCAGCAAGGGGAGGGAGCCCTATTCTTATGGCTACACCTTC; cdr3_aa: CASKGREPYSYGYTF
j_call: TRBJ2-5; v_call: TRBV6-6; clone_size: NA; d_call: NA; cdr3_nt: TGTGCCAGCAGTCCTCAAGAGACCCAGTACTTC; cdr3_aa: CASSPQETQYF
j_call: TRBJ2-3; v_call: TRBV28; clone_size: NA; d_call: NA; cdr3_nt: TGTGCCAGCAGTTTAACCCAGGGAACGGCAGATACGCAGTATTTT; cdr3_aa: CASSLTQGTADTQYF
j_call: TRBJ2-1; v_call: TRBV7-2; clone_size: once; d_call: TRBD2; cdr3_nt: TGTGCCAGCAGCTTACGCGGGGGTACAGGAGGAAACAATGAGCAGTTCTTC; cdr3_aa: CASSLRGGTGGNNEQFF
j_call: TRBJ1-2; v_call: TRBV6-5; clone_size: once; d_call: NA; cdr3_nt: TGTGCCAGCAGTAGGGGGGCTCAAGGCTACACCTTC; cdr3_aa: CASSRGAQGYTF
j_call: TRBJ1-1; v_call: TRBV5-4; clone_size: NA; d_call: TRBD1; cdr3_nt: TGTGCCAGCAGCCCTACAGGGGAAATGAACACTGAAGCTTTCTTT; cdr3_aa: CASSPTGEMNTEAFF
j_call: TRBJ1-3; v_call: TRBV2; clone_size: once; d_call: NA; cdr3_nt: TGTGCCAGCAGTGAATCGCCAGATCCTTCTGGAAACACCATATATTTT; cdr3_aa: CASSESPDPSGNTIYF
j_call: TRBJ1-1; v_call: TRBV5-1; clone_size: NA; d_call: TRBD1; cdr3_nt: TGCGCCAGCAGCTTGGCATTTATGACCGGGACAGGGGGCACTGAAGCTTTCTTT; cdr3_aa: CASSLAFMTGTGGTEAFF
j_call: TRBJ1-2; v_call: TRBV13; clone_size: NA; d_call: NA; cdr3_nt: TGTGCCAGCAGCCCCCGTAGGACCTCACGGGGCTACACCTTC; cdr3_aa: CASSPRRTSRGYTF
j_call: TRBJ1-2; v_call: TRBV7-2; clone_size: few; d_call: NA; cdr3_nt: TGTGCCAGCAGCCTAAACCACAGGGTTGAGGCTAACTATGGCTACACCTTC; cdr3_aa: CASSLNHRVEANYGYTF
j_call: TRBJ1-5; v_call: TRBV6-1; clone_size: NA; d_call: NA; cdr3_nt: TGTGCCAGCACACAGGACTATAGCAATCAGCCCCAGCATTTT; cdr3_aa: CASTQDYSNQPQHF
j_call: TRBJ2-1; v_call: TRBV4-1; clone_size: once; d_call: NA; cdr3_nt: TGCGCCAGCAGCCAAGATAGGAGCTCCTACAATGAGCAGTTCTTC; cdr3_aa: CASSQDRSSYNEQFF
j_call: TRBJ1-1; v_call: TRBV6-1; clone_size: NA; d_call: NA; cdr3_nt: TGTGCCAGCAGGGGTGCAGGGCTGGGAGGCACTGAAGCTTTCTTT; cdr3_aa: CASRGAGLGGTEAFF
j_call: TRBJ2-2; v_call: TRBV29-1; clone_size: NA; d_call: NA; cdr3_nt: TGCAGCGGGTTGGCCGGGACTCTGAACACCGGGGAGCTGTTTTTT; cdr3_aa: CSGLAGTLNTGELFF
j_call: TRBJ2-5; v_call: TRBV7-2; clone_size: NA; d_call: TRBD1; cdr3_nt: TGTGCCAGCAGCTCAGGGGGAGCAGGGCGGTTAGGAGAGACCCAGTACTTC; cdr3_aa: CASSSGGAGRLGETQYF
j_call: TRBJ2-4; v_call: TRBV7-6; clone_size: NA; d_call: TRBD1; cdr3_nt: TGTGCCAGCAGCCCCCTGGACAGGGCCAAAAACATTCAGTACTTC; cdr3_aa: CASSPLDRAKNIQYF
j_call: TRBJ2-7; v_call: TRBV27; clone_size: NA; d_call: TRBD2; cdr3_nt: TGTGCCAGCAGTTTGATAGCGGGAGAAAACGAGCAGTACTTC; cdr3_aa: CASSLIAGENEQYF
j_call: TRBJ2-7; v_call: TRBV5-4; clone_size: few; d_call: TRBD2; cdr3_nt: TGTGCCAGCAGCCGACTAGCGGGAGCAGAAGAGCAGTACTTC; cdr3_aa: CASSRLAGAEEQYF
j_call: TRBJ1-1; v_call: TRBV14; clone_size: NA; d_call: NA; cdr3_nt: TGTGCCAGCAGCCAAAGACAGAGAGGTACTGAAGCTTTCTTT; cdr3_aa: CASSQRQRGTEAFF
j_call: TRBJ1-1; v_call: TRBV6-6; clone_size: NA; d_call: NA; cdr3_nt: TGTGCCAGCAGTCGAAATCAAGCGGTAGCTTTCTTT; cdr3_aa: CASSRNQAVAFF
j_call: TRBJ1-2; v_call: TRBV6-5; clone_size: few; d_call: NA; cdr3_nt: TGTGCCAGCAGTTACGGGGGGAACTATGGCTACACCTTC; cdr3_aa: CASSYGGNYGYTF
j_call: TRBJ2-1; v_call: TRBV6-5; clone_size: once; d_call: NA; cdr3_nt: TGTGCCAGCAGTTACAGGGAAGGGGGAAATGAGCAGTTCTTC; cdr3_aa: CASSYREGGNEQFF
j_call: TRBJ2-1; v_call: TRBV7-6; clone_size: NA; d_call: NA; cdr3_nt: TGTGCCAGCAGCTTGGCAGGCAGCCACAATGAGCAGTTCTTC; cdr3_aa: CASSLAGSHNEQFF